These 32 T cell receptor beta chains came from one sample sequenced in a study of blood T cell repertoires in COVID-19. Assay used: immunoSEQ multiplex PCR; TCRdb lists only in-frame clones, some missing. Here the sample spans 450,000 or so clones, 89% being singletons. Sequencing was performed on peripheral blood. These receptors were taken from a man aged 18-30 years with COVID-19, enrolled during active disease.

The chain links TRBV4-2 to TRBJ1-1; D gene unclear. Germline assignment: CDR1 LGHNA and CDR2 YNFKEQ. The CDR3 has 15 amino acids. Trimming pared 0 bases from V and 2 bases from J, leaving 10 bases between. The CDR3 loop is CASSQDKLFNTEAFF. CDR3 sequence (DNA): TGTGCCAGCAGCCAAGATAAACTGTTTAACACTGAAGCTTTCTTT.

The rearrangement joins TRBV2 to TRBJ2-3, with 13 bases matching TRBD2. The CDR3 spans 15 residues. V lost 6 bases, J lost 8 bases, and 8 bases stayed unmatched. Germline V gene lookup returns CDR1 SNHLY and CDR2 FYNNEI. The CDR3 nucleotides are TGTGCCAGCAGGGGGACTAGCGGGGCCGACGGTACGCAGTATTTT. Translating gives CASRGTSGADGTQYF. The full variable domain, completed using reference TRBV2 and TRBJ2-3, is EPEVTQTPSHQVTQMGQEVILRCVPISNHLYFYWYRQILGQKVEFLVSFYNNEISEKSEIFDDQFSVERPDGSNFTLKIRSTKLEDSAMYFCASRGTSGADGTQYFGPGTRLTVL.

The rearrangement links TRBV3-1 (or the pseudogene TRBV3-2) to TRBJ1-3; no clear D gene. The CDR3 totals 17 residues. Germline V gene lookup returns CDR1 LGHDT and CDR2 YNNKEL (reference sequence). With 1 base removed from V and 0 bases from J, the gap between germline ends came to 13 bases. CDR3 region: CASSQGARPSSGNTIYF. The CDR3 DNA follows: TGTGCCAGCAGCCAAGGGGCCAGACCCAGCTCTGGAAACACCATATATTTT.

The V call is TRBV7-2, the J call TRBJ2-7; no clear D gene. The length of the CDR3 is 15 residues. Germline V gene data show CDR1 as SGHTA and CDR2 as FQGNSA. Trimming removed 2 bases at V and 3 bases at J, with 14 bases between. The CDR3 bases are TGTGCCAGCAGCTTATCCCTCACTCGCAACTACGAGCAGTACTTC. Amino acid sequence: CASSLSLTRNYEQYF.

This clone was recorded only once. The J gene is TRBJ1-2, the V gene TRBV28, with TRBD1 matching 9 bases. CDR1 and CDR2 (germline): MDHEN, SYDVKM. V dropped 6 bases and J dropped 5; count of bases not matched to a gene: 7. This CDR3 region has 14 residues. CDR3 nucleotide sequence: TGTGCCAGCAGCCCCGACAGGGGGTGGTATGGCTACACCTTC. Amino acids: CASSPDRGWYGYTF.

The V call is TRBV7-3, the J call TRBJ2-2; D unclear. The germline CDR1 and CDR2 sequences are SGHTA and FQGTGA. Trimming took 5 bases from V and 5 from J, leaving 9 bases between them. The CDR3 has 13 amino acids. The CDR3: CASSTIGTGELFF. The CDR3 region has the DNA TGTGCCAGCAGCACAATCGGGACCGGGGAGCTGTTTTTT. Using reference TRBV7-3 and TRBJ2-2 for the parts outside the CDR3, the full variable domain is GAGVSQTPSNKVTEKGKYVELRCDPISGHTALYWYRQSLGQGPEFLIYFQGTGAADDSGLPNDRFFAVRPEGSVSTLKIQRTERGDSAVYLCASSTIGTGELFFGEGSRLTVL.

The chain recombines TRBV6-5 with TRBJ2-7; 7 bases are a match to TRBD1. The CDR3 loop spans 16 amino acids. The junction had 10 bases not matched to a gene; V was cut back by 2 bases and J by 3 bases. In germline, CDR1 is MNHEY, CDR2 SVGAGI. The CDR3 region is CASSYSYRQGRYEQYF. DNA of the CDR3: TGTGCCAGCAGTTACAGTTATCGACAGGGACGCTACGAGCAGTACTTC.

The chain carries TRBV19 and TRBJ2-1; D is perhaps TRBD2 (5 bases). Germline CDR1 is LNHDA and CDR2 is SQIVND (reference sequence). Trimming removed 4 bases at V and 0 bases at J, with 10 bases between. This CDR3 region has 15 residues. CDR3 sequence (DNA): TGTGCCAGTAGTAGGACTCGAAACTCCTACAATGAGCAGTTCTTC. Translation: CASSRTRNSYNEQFF.

The table lists this clone with a count of one. V is TRBV11-2 and J is TRBJ2-5, with a weak D call TRBD1 (7 bases). The germline gives CDR1 SGHAT, CDR2 FQNNGV. Trimming took off 5 bases at V and 0 bases at J, with 19 bases between the two ends. This CDR3 has 17 residues. CDR3 region: CASSRRGQTRYQETQYF. The DNA for the CDR3 is TGTGCCAGCAGCCGGCGGGGACAGACACGGTACCAAGAGACCCAGTACTTC.

The gene calls are TRBV6-5 and TRBJ2-1; tentative D call: TRBD2 (5 bases). This CDR3 is built from 13 residues. With 2 bases removed from V and 6 bases from J, the gap between germline ends came to 8 bases. Germline CDR1 is MNHEY and CDR2 is SVGAGI. DNA for the CDR3: TGTGCCAGCAGTTACGGCAGCGGCAATGAGCAGTTCTTC. This translates into CASSYGSGNEQFF.

The chain has TRBV5-1 and TRBJ1-2; 8 bases match TRBD1. V lost 3 bases and J lost 7; bases outside the gene matches: 8. Germline V lookup: CDR1 SGHRS, CDR2 YFSETQ. The CDR3 is made up of 14 amino acids. The DNA for the CDR3 is TGCGCCAGCAGCTCAGGGACAGGTTCGGTTGGCTACACCTTC. Protein product: CASSSGTGSVGYTF.

The J gene is TRBJ2-2, the V gene TRBV11-2; 8 bases align to TRBD1. The V gene end was trimmed by 6 bases and the J gene end by 6 bases; junction bases not matched to a gene: 9. Germline V gene sequence: CDR1 SGHAT, CDR2 FQNNGV. The CDR3 spans 15 residues. DNA for the CDR3: TGTGCCAGCAGGAGAGCGACAGGGGCGCCCGGGGAGCTGTTTTTT. This sequence encodes CASRRATGAPGELFF.

As for this clone: Other DNA sequences in this specimen translate into the identical CDR3. This chain connects TRBV25-1 to TRBJ2-3; D might be TRBD2 (6 bases). Trimming cost V 7 bases and J 6 bases, with 11 bases left between them. Looked up from germline, CDR1 is MGHDK and CDR2 is SYGVNS. This CDR3 comprises 12 residues. The CDR3 nucleotides read TGTGCCAGCAATCGAGGGACTGATACGCAGTATTTT. Translated: CASNRGTDTQYF.

This chain connects TRBV24-1 to TRBJ2-2, with TRBD1 as a possible D gene (5 bases). This CDR3 contains 13 residues. Germline values: CDR1 KGHDR, CDR2 SFDVKD. V lost 10 bases to trimming and J lost 2 bases, with 10 bases between them. CDR3 amino acids: CATSGYNTGELFF. CDR3 nucleotide sequence: TGTGCCACGTCAGGGTACAACACCGGGGAGCTGTTTTTT.

This clone was picked up one time. This sequence joins TRBV10-3 and TRBJ1-4; 7 bases match TRBD1. The CDR3 consists of 14 residues. From germline, CDR1 is ENHRY and CDR2 SYGVKD. V gave up 10 bases and J gave up 2 bases; unmatched junction bases: 7. CDR3: CARSRQGTNEKLFF. CDR3 nucleotide sequence: TGTGCCAGAAGCAGACAGGGTACTAATGAAAAACTGTTTTTT.

This chain links TRBV28 with TRBJ1-5, with D unresolved. Per the germline V gene, CDR1 is MDHEN and CDR2 is SYDVKM. The CDR3 sequence is 13 residues long. Trimming took 2 bases from V and 0 from J, leaving 2 bases between them. The chain's CDR3 is CASSLLSNQPQHF. The CDR3 region has the DNA TGTGCCAGCAGTTTACTTAGCAATCAGCCCCAGCATTTT.

The chain combines TRBV7-2 with TRBJ2-2, with D maybe TRBD2 (5 bases). The V end was cut by 1 base, the J end by 6 bases, with 6 bases between. The germline gives CDR1 SGHTA, CDR2 FQGNSA. CDR3 size: 13 residues. The CDR3 DNA follows: TGTGCCAGCAGCTTAGAACTAGCCGGGGAGCTGTTTTTT. Translating it yields CASSLELAGELFF.

V is TRBV19 and J is TRBJ2-3; a weak D match, TRBD1 (6 bases). Between the trimmed V and J ends, which lost 5 bases and 5 bases, there was a span of 14 bases. CDR3 size: 14 residues. The germline V gene has CDR1 LNHDA and CDR2 SQIVND (reference sequence). The CDR3 nucleotides read TGTGCCAGTAGTGGGTTAACAGGGATAGATACGCAGTATTTT. It translates to CASSGLTGIDTQYF.

The CDR3 region is CASSPRQGLPAFF. Written as DNA, the CDR3 is TGTGCCAGCAGCCCTAGACAGGGATTACCAGCTTTCTTT. This chain uses TRBV9 with TRBJ1-1; 7 bases are a match to TRBD1. This CDR3 is 13 amino acids long. The trim removed 4 bases at V and 10 bases at J, leaving 10 bases unmatched. The germline V gene encodes CDR1 SGDLS and CDR2 YYNGEE. The full variable domain, in which reference TRBV9 and TRBJ1-1 provide the parts outside the CDR3, is DSGVTQTPKHLITATGQRVTLRCSPRSGDLSVYWYQQSLDQGLQFLIQYYNGEERAKGNILERFSAQQFPDLHSELNLSSLELGDSALYFCASSPRQGLPAFFGQGTRLTVV.

In DNA form, the CDR3 reads TGTGCCAGCAGGACTAACAGGGAGGATACGCAGTATTTT. Its protein is CASRTNREDTQYF. The chain couples TRBV11-3 to TRBJ2-3; D perhaps matches TRBD1 (6 bases). This CDR3 contains 13 residues. Germline values: CDR1 SGHNT, CDR2 YENEEA. With 6 bases removed from V and 6 bases from J, the gap between germline ends came to 13 bases. Using reference TRBV11-3 and TRBJ2-3 for the parts outside the CDR3, the full variable domain is EAGVVQSPRYKIIEKKQPVAFWCNPISGHNTLYWYLQNLGQGPELLIRYENEEAVDDSQLPKDRFSAERLKGVDSTLKIQPAELGDSAVYLCASRTNREDTQYFGPGTRLTVL.

The rearrangement joins TRBV11-1 to TRBJ1-5; 7 positions match TRBD1. This CDR3 contains 13 residues. V was clipped by 4 bases and J by 7 bases; unmatched bases: 4. CDR1 is SGHAT, CDR2 FQDESV, per germline (reference sequence). In nucleotides, the CDR3 is TGTGCCAGCAGCTCGGGACAGCGGCAGCCCCAGCATTTT. Its protein is CASSSGQRQPQHF.

The chain carries TRBV5-6 and TRBJ2-1; D uncertain. Germline loops: CDR1 SGHDT, CDR2 YYEEEE. The CDR3 sequence is 13 residues long. V gave up 0 bases and J gave up 6 bases, with 7 bases separating them. The CDR3 protein is CASSLDGANEQFF. The CDR3 nucleotides are TGTGCCAGCAGCTTGGACGGAGCCAATGAGCAGTTCTTC. Based on the CDR3 plus reference TRBV5-6 and TRBJ2-1, the full variable domain is DAGVTQSPTHLIKTRGQQVTLRCSPKSGHDTVSWYQQALGQGPQFIFQYYEEEERQRGNFPDRFSGHQFPNYSSELNVNALLLGDSALYLCASSLDGANEQFFGPGTRLTVL.

The chain joins TRBV6-6 to TRBJ2-4; TRBD1 matches at 8 bases. The CDR3 sequence is 17 residues long. Germline assignment: CDR1 MNHNY and CDR2 SVGAGI (reference sequence). The V and J ends lost 5 bases and 1 base, in that order; junction bases with no gene match: 10. The CDR3 loop is CASSPLGQGVAKNIQYF. The CDR3 DNA reads TGTGCCAGCAGTCCTCTAGGACAGGGAGTTGCCAAAAACATTCAGTACTTC.

The chain employs TRBV4-1 and TRBJ2-7; 8 positions agree with TRBD2. CDR3 length: 14 amino acids. V lost 0 bases and J lost 2; bases outside the gene matches: 0. Germline CDR1 is MGHRA and CDR2 is YSYEKL. The CDR3 DNA reads TGCGCCAGCAGCCAAGAACTAGCGGCCTACGAGCAGTACTTC. Amino acid sequence: CASSQELAAYEQYF.

In this sample, this clone turned up a few times. The chain has TRBV4-1 and TRBJ1-3; D might be TRBD1 (6 bases). Trimming took off 3 bases at V and 4 bases at J, with 13 bases between the two ends. From germline, CDR1 is MGHRA and CDR2 YSYEKL. CDR3 length: 15 amino acids. CDR3 sequence reads: CASSQDQGTGNTIYF. In DNA, the CDR3 is TGCGCCAGCAGCCAGGACCAAGGGACAGGAAACACCATATATTTT.

The chain uses TRBV2 and TRBJ2-1; 11 bases map to TRBD2. Germline V gene data show CDR1 as SNHLY and CDR2 as FYNNEI. After removal of 7 bases from V and 9 bases from J, the junction contained 11 bases not matched to a gene. CDR3 length: 15 amino acids. The CDR3, as DNA: TGTGCCAGCACGGGTACTAGCGGGGGTATTGGTGAGCAGTTCTTC. Translation: CASTGTSGGIGEQFF.

V is TRBV4-1 and J is TRBJ2-7; 9 bases are a match to TRBD1. This CDR3 contains 16 residues. V was pared by 0 bases and J by 1 base, with 4 bases of the junction left unmatched. Germline V gene lookup returns CDR1 MGHRA and CDR2 YSYEKL. CDR3 loop: CASSQEGQGLSYEQYF. CDR3 nucleotide sequence: TGCGCCAGCAGCCAAGAGGGACAGGGACTTTCCTACGAGCAGTACTTC.

This chain uses TRBV3-1 (or the pseudogene TRBV3-2) with TRBJ1-6, with D unresolved. Trimming shortened V by 4 bases and J by 5 bases, and 6 bases separated the two germline ends. The CDR3 length is 13 residues. Germline CDR1 reads LGHDT; CDR2 reads YNNKEL (reference sequence). The CDR3 DNA is TGTGCCAGCAGCCCGGTTAATAATTCACCCCTCCACTTT. Protein product: CASSPVNNSPLHF.

CDR3 sequence reads: CATILRGTEAFF. The DNA for the CDR3 is TGTGCCACCATACTAAGAGGGACTGAAGCTTTCTTT. The rearrangement links TRBV24-1 to TRBJ1-1; no clear D gene. There are 12 residues in the CDR3. V lost 8 bases and J 5 bases, leaving 11 bases between the germline ends. Germline CDR1 KGHDR, CDR2 SFDVKD.

The chain uses TRBV9 and TRBJ2-1, with 9 bases matching TRBD2. With V trimmed by 4 bases and J by 3 bases, 5 bases remained unmatched. The CDR3 is made up of 15 amino acids. The V gene's germline CDR1 is SGDLS and CDR2 YYNGEE. This chain's CDR3 is CASSLSGSYYNEQFF. The CDR3 region has the DNA TGTGCCAGCAGCCTTAGCGGGAGTTACTACAATGAGCAGTTCTTC.

This chain uses TRBV9 with TRBJ2-4; D is possibly TRBD2 (5 bases). Trimming stripped 0 bases from V and 6 bases from J, with 13 bases between. Germline CDR1 SGDLS, CDR2 YYNGEE. The CDR3 is 15 residues long. The CDR3 DNA reads TGTGCCAGCAGCGTAGCTCCGGCCCGGGGAAACATTCAGTACTTC. Residues: CASSVAPARGNIQYF.

Regarding this clone: Sequence at one end of the junction differs from germline and may be a read error. This chain joins TRBV27 and TRBJ2-4; D gene ambiguous. CDR1 and CDR2 from the germline V gene are MNHEY and SMNVEV (reference sequence). The CDR3 consists of 15 residues. The CDR3 region is CTSSLTSLAKNIQYF. CDR3 sequence (DNA): TGTACCAGCAGTTTAACTTCCTTAGCCAAAAACATTCAGTACTTC.